The next 2 T cell receptor beta chains were all read from a single sample in a study of blood T cell repertoires in COVID-19. The method was immunoSEQ multiplex PCR; TCRdb's version includes in-frame clones alone and lacks a portion of them. The data show tens of thousands of clones, 90% seen once. What was sequenced was peripheral blood. The source is a woman aged 80 or over with acute or convalescent COVID-19.

The chain is built from TRBV6-1 and TRBJ2-3; 8 positions agree with TRBD2. This CDR3 is 18 amino acids long. Germline assignment: CDR1 MNHNS and CDR2 SASEGT. Trimming took 2 bases from V and 0 from J; bases not matched to a gene: 10. The CDR3 sequence: CASSERVAGTSSTDTQYF. CDR3 nucleotide sequence: TGTGCCAGCAGTGAACGAGTAGCGGGAACGTCAAGCACAGATACGCAGTATTTT.

This chain joins TRBV9 and TRBJ2-1; 8 positions agree with TRBD2. The CDR3 is 16 residues long. The germline V gene encodes CDR1 SGDLS and CDR2 YYNGEE. With 3 bases clipped from V and 4 bases from J, the junction kept 9 bases outside the gene matches. The CDR3 here is CASSEKAGGLYNEQFF. CDR3 coding DNA: TGTGCCAGCAGCGAGAAGGCGGGGGGTTTATACAATGAGCAGTTCTTC. The whole variable domain, filled in from reference TRBV9 and TRBJ2-1, reads DSGVTQTPKHLITATGQRVTLRCSPRSGDLSVYWYQQSLDQGLQFLIQYYNGEERAKGNILERFSAQQFPDLHSELNLSSLELGDSALYFCASSEKAGGLYNEQFFGPGTRLTVL.